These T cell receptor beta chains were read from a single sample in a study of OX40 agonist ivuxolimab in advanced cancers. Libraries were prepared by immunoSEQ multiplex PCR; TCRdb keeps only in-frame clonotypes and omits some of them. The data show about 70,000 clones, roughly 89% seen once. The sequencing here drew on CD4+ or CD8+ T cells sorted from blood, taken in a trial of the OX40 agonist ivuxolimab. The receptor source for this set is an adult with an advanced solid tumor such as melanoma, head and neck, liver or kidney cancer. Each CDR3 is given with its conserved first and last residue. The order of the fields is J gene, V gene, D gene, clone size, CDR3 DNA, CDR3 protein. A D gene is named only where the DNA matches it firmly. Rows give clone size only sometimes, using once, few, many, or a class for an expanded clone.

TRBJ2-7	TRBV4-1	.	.	TGCGCCAGCAGCCTATCCGTAGTCCTGGGGAACGAGCAGTACTTC	CASSLSVVLGNEQYF
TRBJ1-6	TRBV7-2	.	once	TGTGCCAGCAGCTACACTGGATCACCCCTCCACTTT	CASSYTGSPLHF
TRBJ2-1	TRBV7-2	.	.	TGTGCCAGCAGCTTCGGACAGCCGGAGCAGTTCTTC	CASSFGQPEQFF
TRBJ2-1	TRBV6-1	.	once	TGTGCCAGCAGGGGAGACGGTTACAATGAGCAGTTCTTC	CASRGDGYNEQFF
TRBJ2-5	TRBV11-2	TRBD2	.	TGTGCCAGCAGCTTGGGACTAGCATCGGGGCAAGAGACCCAGTACTTC	CASSLGLASGQETQYF
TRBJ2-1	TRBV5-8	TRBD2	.	TGTGCCAGCAGCTGGACTAGCGGGAGATCCTACAATGAGCAGTTCTTC	CASSWTSGRSYNEQFF
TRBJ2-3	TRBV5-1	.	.	TGCGCCAGCAGCCCGGACCCAATCACAGATACGCAGTATTTT	CASSPDPITDTQYF
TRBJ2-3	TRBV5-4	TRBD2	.	TGTGCCAGCAGCTGGGGACTAGCGGGCAGAGATACGCAGTATTTT	CASSWGLAGRDTQYF
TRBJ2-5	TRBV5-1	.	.	TGCGCCAGCAGCTTGGCCGATCGGTGGGAGACCCAGTACTTC	CASSLADRWETQYF
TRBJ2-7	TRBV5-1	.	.	TGCGCCAGCAGCTTGGTTGACAGCTCCTACGAGCAGTACTTC	CASSLVDSSYEQYF
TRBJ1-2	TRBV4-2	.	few	TGTGCCAGCAGCCAAGTACCCCCAGGCTATGGCTACACCTTC	CASSQVPPGYGYTF
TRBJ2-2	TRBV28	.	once	TGTGCCAGCCACAGGGAGGACACCGGGGAGCTGTTTTTT	CASHREDTGELFF
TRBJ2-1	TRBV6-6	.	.	TGTGCCAGCTCCAGGGGTACCTCCTACAATGAGCAGTTCTTC	CASSRGTSYNEQFF
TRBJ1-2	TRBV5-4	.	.	TGTGCCAGCAGCACGGCCCTCGAGCCTAACTATGGCTACACCTTC	CASSTALEPNYGYTF
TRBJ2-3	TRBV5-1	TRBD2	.	TGCGCCAGCAGCTTGTCCCGGGACTACACAGATACGCAGTATTTT	CASSLSRDYTDTQYF
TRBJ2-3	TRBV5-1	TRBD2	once	TGCGCCAGCAGCGCGACTAGCGAGACAGATACGCAGTATTTT	CASSATSETDTQYF
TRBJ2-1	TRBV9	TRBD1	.	TGTGCCAGCAGCTCATTCCTCGGGGACAGGGCTGGTGAGCAGTTCTTC	CASSSFLGDRAGEQFF
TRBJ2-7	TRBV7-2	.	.	TGTGCCAGCAGCTCGGCGGGTTACGAGCAGTACTTC	CASSSAGYEQYF
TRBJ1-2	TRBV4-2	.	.	TGTGCCAGCAGCCAAGATCAGGGTGGCTATGGCTACACCTTC	CASSQDQGGYGYTF
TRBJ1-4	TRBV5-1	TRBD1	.	TGCGCCAGCAGCTCCACCGGGACAGGGGGCGGAAAACTGTTTTTT	CASSSTGTGGGKLFF